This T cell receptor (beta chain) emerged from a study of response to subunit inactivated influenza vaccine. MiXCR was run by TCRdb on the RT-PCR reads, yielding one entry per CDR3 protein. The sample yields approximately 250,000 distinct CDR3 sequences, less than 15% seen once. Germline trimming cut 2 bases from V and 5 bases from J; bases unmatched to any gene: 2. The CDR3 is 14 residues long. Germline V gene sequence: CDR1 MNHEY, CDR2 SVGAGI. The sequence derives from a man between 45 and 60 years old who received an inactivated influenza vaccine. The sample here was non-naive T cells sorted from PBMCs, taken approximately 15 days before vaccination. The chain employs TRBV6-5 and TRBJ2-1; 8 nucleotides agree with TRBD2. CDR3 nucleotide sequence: TGTGCCAGCAGTTACGCCGGGGGGGACAATGAGCAGTTCTTC. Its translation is CASSYAGGDNEQFF.